The rows below give T cell receptor beta chains drawn from one sample of a study of cytomegalovirus exposure and HLA in healthy donors. Using immunoSEQ multiplex PCR, the repertoire was profiled, and TCRdb retains in-frame clones only, with some absent. The sample gives tens of thousands of clones, 55% to 75% of which show up once; 12% is in the top ten. Sequencing was done on a sample of PBMCs. These receptors originate from a man between 60 and 75 years old in good health and CMV-seropositive. Each CDR3 is given with its conserved first and last residue. D genes are given only for firm matches. Clone size, where shown, is once, few, many, or a class for clones that have expanded.

clone_size j_call v_call d_call cdr3_nt cdr3_aa
- TRBJ2-1 TRBV29-1 TRBD2 TGCAGCGCTCCCTACGGGGGGACTAGCGGGACCAAGCAGTTCTTC CSAPYGGTSGTKQFF
- TRBJ1-1 TRBV4-3 - TGCGCCAGCAGCCAGAATTTCCCACAGGAGGGAGAAGCTTTCTTT CASSQNFPQEGEAFF
- TRBJ1-5 TRBV28 - TGTGCCAGCAGTTGGGAGGGAATCATGTTTCGCAATCAGCCCCAGCATTTT CASSWEGIMFRNQPQHF
few TRBJ1-1 TRBV13 TRBD1 TGTGCCAGCAGCTTAGGACAGGGGTACATGAACACTGAAGCTTTCTTT CASSLGQGYMNTEAFF
- TRBJ2-1 TRBV5-1 TRBD2 TGCGCCAGCAGACCAACCCCCGGGACTAGCGGCCCCTACAATGAGCAGTTCTTC CASRPTPGTSGPYNEQFF
few TRBJ2-3 TRBV7-2 - TGTGCCAGCAGCTTGCGTTTAACGCAGTATTTT CASSLRLTQYF
- TRBJ1-2 TRBV7-2 TRBD1 TGTGCCAGCAGCTTAGGGATGACAGGGGACTATGGCTACACCTTC CASSLGMTGDYGYTF
few TRBJ2-1 TRBV23-1 TRBD2 TGCGCCAGCAGTCAAGGCCGGGGATTTAAGCGGGGATCCTACAATGAGCAGTTCTTC CASSQGRGFKRGSYNEQFF
few TRBJ2-1 TRBV29-1 - TGCAGCGTTTTTTCCCAGGGTTTATTGCCCAATGAGCAGTTCTTC CSVFSQGLLPNEQFF
- TRBJ2-2 TRBV6-1 TRBD2 TGTGCCAGCAGTGTGACTAGCTTCCGAGGCGGGGAGCTGTTTTTT CASSVTSFRGGELFF
- TRBJ1-1 TRBV30 - TGTGCCTGGACTGGACTTGGGCCTGAAGCTTTCTTT CAWTGLGPEAFF
once TRBJ2-1 TRBV9 - TGTGCCAGCAGCGTAGGTTTGGCTAGTTCGGGGGGCGGTGAGCAGTTCTTC CASSVGLASSGGGEQFF
- TRBJ1-2 TRBV10-2 - TGCGCCAGCCGCGAAGCGGGGGAACCTAACTATGGCTACACCTTC CASREAGEPNYGYTF
- TRBJ1-1 TRBV23-1 TRBD1 TGCGCCAGCAGTCCAAAGGGGGCGACCACTGAAGCTTTCTTT CASSPKGATTEAFF
- TRBJ2-7 TRBV6-1 - TGTGCCAGCAGTGAAGTCCAGCTTCGCGGGCAGTACTTC CASSEVQLRGQYF
- TRBJ2-1 TRBV9 TRBD2 TGTGCCAGCTCTGTTGATAGCGGGGGGGATGAGCAGTTCTTC CASSVDSGGDEQFF
- TRBJ2-7 TRBV5-1 - TGCGCCAGCAGCTTGGCCCCCCCCAGGCAATACGAGCAGTACTTC CASSLAPPRQYEQYF
few TRBJ2-7 TRBV28 TRBD1 TGTGCCTCATTGGGGACAGGGGAATCCGAGCAGTACTTC CASLGTGESEQYF
- TRBJ2-7 TRBV6-6 - TGTGCCAGCAGTCGGGGTTTCCGCTACGAGCAGTACTTC CASSRGFRYEQYF
- TRBJ2-1 TRBV28 - TGTGCCAGCAGCCACGGGAGTTCATACAATGAGCAGTTCTTC CASSHGSSYNEQFF
- TRBJ2-7 TRBV7-6 TRBD2 TGTGCCAGGGGACTAGCGGGAGGGGGGAGCTCCTACGAGCAGTACTTC CARGLAGGGSSYEQYF
- TRBJ2-7 TRBV5-1 TRBD1 TGCGCCAGCGGGCAGGGGGTTGAGCAGTACTTC CASGQGVEQYF
- TRBJ2-1 TRBV4-3 - TGCGCCAGCAGCCAAGCTCGGCGGGGCTACAATGAGCAGTTCTTC CASSQARRGYNEQFF
few TRBJ1-1 TRBV4-1 - TGCGCCAGCAGCCAGACAGGGAACACTGAAGCTTTCTTT CASSQTGNTEAFF
- TRBJ2-2 TRBV2 - TGTGCCAGCAGATCCTGGGAGAGCACCGGGGAGCTGTTTTTT CASRSWESTGELFF
- TRBJ2-1 TRBV9 TRBD1 TGTGCCAGCAGCGCAACCGGGACAGTAACCAATGAGCAGTTCTTC CASSATGTVTNEQFF
few TRBJ1-2 TRBV10-3 TRBD1 TGTGCCATCAGTGAGACAGGGGGAAACTATGGCTACACCTTC CAISETGGNYGYTF
- TRBJ2-1 TRBV28 - TGTGCCAGCAGGTCAGGGTTATCGGGTGAGCAGTTCTTC CASRSGLSGEQFF
few TRBJ2-7 TRBV4-1 TRBD2 TGCGCCAGCAGCCAGTGGTGGGAGGGCCGCTCCCTTGGATACGAGCAGTACTTC CASSQWWEGRSLGYEQYF
- TRBJ2-2 TRBV7-9 - TGTGCCAGCAGCCAAAACGCGGACACCGGGGAGCTGTTTTTT CASSQNADTGELFF
- TRBJ2-5 TRBV28 TRBD2 TGTGCCAGCGAGGGGACTAGCGGGAGAAGAGAGACCCAGTACTTC CASEGTSGRRETQYF
- TRBJ1-2 TRBV29-1 TRBD1 TGCAGCGTTGAAGATATCGGACAGGCCTATGGCTACACCTTC CSVEDIGQAYGYTF
- TRBJ2-3 TRBV7-6 TRBD1 TGTGCCAGCAGCTTACAGGGGGTGGTTACGCAGTATTTT CASSLQGVVTQYF
few TRBJ1-2 TRBV27 - TGTGCCAGTGCGCGGGGAACCACTAACTATGGCTACACCTTC CASARGTTNYGYTF
- TRBJ1-2 TRBV6-5 TRBD1 TGTGCCAGCAGGCAAACAGGGGCCAGCGATGGCTACACCTTC CASRQTGASDGYTF
- TRBJ2-7 TRBV11-2 - TGTGCCAGCAGCTCCCTCAAGGGAGGACGGTACGAGCAGTACTTC CASSSLKGGRYEQYF
- TRBJ1-5 TRBV10-3 - TGTGCCATCAGTGAGGCGGGCGGCAGCAATCAGCCCCAGCATTTT CAISEAGGSNQPQHF
few TRBJ2-7 TRBV20-1 - TGCAGTGCCAGACAGTTCTACGAGCAGTACTTC CSARQFYEQYF
once TRBJ2-7 TRBV7-9 - TGTGCCAGCAGCGGCTCGGGCGAGCAGTACTTC CASSGSGEQYF